This T cell receptor beta chain was profiled in a study of T cells in localized non-small cell lung cancer (dated by TCRdb to about 2020). Study-wide context: T cell repertoires of about 230 early-stage NSCLC patients were analyzed, with tumors being compared against uninvolved tumor-adjacent lungs. NSCLC patients had a mean age of around 70 years, and around 130 were male and 107 female. The cohort was made up of around 250 treatment-naive NSCLC patients whose localized lung tumors had been resected. Paper-wide results and their limitations: Longer overall survival was associated with higher T cell density in blood, whereas shorter survival was associated with higher clonality in adjacent lung. A median of 57 of the top 100 tumor clones were detected in paired uninvolved adjacent lung, and around 30 of these tumor clones were also found among the top 100 clones of the paired uninvolved adjacent lung. Multi-region tumor sequencing was not performed, so intratumor heterogeneity could not be excluded. Uninvolved tumor-adjacent lung showed the highest T cell clonality, higher than tumor, which suggests more focused antigenic responses in the uninvolved tumor-adjacent lung. Because the study design was exploratory, TCR variables were selected using unadjusted p-values without false-discovery rate correction.

The immunoSEQ Assay was used to sequence TCR beta CDR3 regions from DNA. As for the authors' bioinformatics: To compute T cell density, TCR beta template counts were normalized to usable DNA, which was estimated by amplifying housekeeping genes. Richness was estimated using the preseqR package, with extrapolation to 400,000 templates for PBMC samples and to 120,000 templates for tissue samples. Clonality was calculated as one minus Pielou's evenness. Differential abundance testing on productive amino-acid clonotypes, with a minimum total count of 5 and an alpha of 0.1, was used to identify tissue-enriched TCRs. The Jaccard Index and the Morisita Overlap Index were used to quantify repertoire overlap between compartments. GLIPH grouped TCR beta CDR3s together with public tetramer-defined viral CDR3s, and a viral motif had to include at least three viral sequences and also show V-gene enrichment. TCRdb stores this immuneACCESS table with in-frame sequences only. Part of the clones is absent; in the studies checked, under half of the shortfall reflects unresolved V genes, and no reason is known for the rest. V, J and clone size are taken as reported in that table, and D and trimming were inferred from the DNA itself. The sample table shows about 1,900 clones, and 20% to 30% are seen once. Clones ranked in the top ten supply about an eighth of the sample.

Uninvolved adjacent lung was taken at least 2 cm from the tumor margin and confirmed free of atypia by two independent pathologists. At diagnosis, peripheral blood, uninvolved tumor-adjacent lung and tumor were collected and stored as a combination of fresh-frozen and FFPE material. Points on this clone: Which antigen it targets is not known. Base quality data are lacking; no much larger clone is found one base away.

The CDR3 covers 15 residues, taking in both the cysteine and the phenylalanine. Only the CDR3 DNA is retained, 45 bases long and in frame from the first base. Relative to germline, V is 4 bases shorter and J is 4 bases shorter, with 19 bases between their ends. CDR1 SQVTM and CDR2 ANQGSEA were looked up in the germline V gene. This receptor was identified in a woman aged 35 to 75 with stage I lung adenocarcinoma. The chain uses TRBV29-1 and TRBJ1-2; TRBD1 is a possible D gene, resting on 5 matching bases. The specimen was normal lung tissue next to the tumor, collected before any cancer treatment. This receptor has the CDR3 CSVARDGDLVYGYTF. DNA sequence: TGCAGCGTTGCCCGGGACGGCGACCTCGTCTATGGCTACACCTTC.